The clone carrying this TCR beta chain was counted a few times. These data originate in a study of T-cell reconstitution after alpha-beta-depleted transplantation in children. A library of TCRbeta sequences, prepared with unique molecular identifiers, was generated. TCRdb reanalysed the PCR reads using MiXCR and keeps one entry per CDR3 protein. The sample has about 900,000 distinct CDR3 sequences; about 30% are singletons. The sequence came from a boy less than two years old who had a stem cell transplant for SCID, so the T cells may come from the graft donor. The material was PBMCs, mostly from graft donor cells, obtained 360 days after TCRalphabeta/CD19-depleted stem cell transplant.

CDR3 residues: CAMIPWDTGNTEAFF. CDR3 bases: TGTGCCATGATACCCTGGGATACGGGGAACACTGAAGCTTTCTTT. V usage is TRBV30 and J usage is TRBJ1-1; no definite D call. The germline gives CDR1 GTSNPN, CDR2 SVGIG (reference sequence). This CDR3 region has 15 residues. V was trimmed by 8 bases and J by 1 base, leaving 20 bases between them.